This TCR beta chain was documented in a study of cytomegalovirus exposure and HLA in healthy donors. Study results and caveats: Reportedly, a later analysis found an Asian-associated ancestry cluster had fewer N-insertions than the roughly 700-donor mean.

60 Vbeta and 13 Jbeta primers were used in PCR. Assay used: immunoSEQ multiplex PCR; TCRdb lists only in-frame clones, some missing. Of about 82,000 clones listed, 60% to 80% are singletons. The CDR3 sequence is 14 residues long. The germline CDR1 and CDR2 sequences are GTSNPN and SVGIG (reference sequence). The trim removed 1 base at V and 6 bases at J, leaving 7 bases unmatched. Regarding this clone: Its target is unknown.

The chain joins TRBV30 to TRBJ2-3; TRBD2 matches at 7 bases. The origin of this receptor is a woman in her fifties or sixties in good health and CMV-seropositive. The sample comprised PBMCs. The CDR3 region has the DNA TGTGCCTGGAGTGGGGGCGGGAGTGGGGATACGCAGTATTTT. Its translation is CAWSGGGSGDTQYF. Variable domain in full (rest from reference TRBV30 and TRBJ2-3): SQTIHQWPATLVQPVGSPLSLECTVEGTSNPNLYWYRQAAGRGLQLLFYSVGIGQISSEVPQNLSASRPQDRQFILSSKKLLLSDSGFYLCAWSGGGSGDTQYFGPGTRLTVL.